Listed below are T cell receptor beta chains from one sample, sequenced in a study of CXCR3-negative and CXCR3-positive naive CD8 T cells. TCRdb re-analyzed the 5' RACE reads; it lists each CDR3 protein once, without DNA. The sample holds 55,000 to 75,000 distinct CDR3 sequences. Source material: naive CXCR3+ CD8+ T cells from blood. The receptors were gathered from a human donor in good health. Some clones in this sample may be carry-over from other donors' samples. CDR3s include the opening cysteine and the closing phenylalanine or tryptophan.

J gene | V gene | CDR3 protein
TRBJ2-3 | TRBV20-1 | CSAPREAPSTDTQYF
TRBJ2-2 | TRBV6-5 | CASSPRYSERGGELFF
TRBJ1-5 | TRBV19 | CASSRGQGILQPQHF
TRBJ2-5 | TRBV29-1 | CSVEIPGQETQYF
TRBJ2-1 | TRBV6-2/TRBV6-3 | CASIPPSRGLNEQFF
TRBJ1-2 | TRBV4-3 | CASSQDPVGGYGYTF
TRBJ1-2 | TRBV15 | CATSRVFRGRDYGYTF
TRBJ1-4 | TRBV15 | CATSRRDRGNEKLFF
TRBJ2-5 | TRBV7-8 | CASSPGQSQETQYF
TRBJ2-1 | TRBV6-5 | CASREGLAGGYEQFF
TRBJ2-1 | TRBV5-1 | CASSLDREVVEQFF
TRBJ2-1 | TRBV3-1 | CASSQAWGTYNEQFF
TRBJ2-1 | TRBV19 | CASSIAGGGSYNEQFF
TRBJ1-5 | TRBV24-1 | CATSDSGTLSNQPQHF
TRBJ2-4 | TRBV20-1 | CSARRVGETGQYF
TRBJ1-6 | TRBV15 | CATSRAPGGIDNSPLHF
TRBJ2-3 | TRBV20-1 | CSATVPRDRGSTDTQYF
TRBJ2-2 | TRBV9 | CASSVGLNTGELFF
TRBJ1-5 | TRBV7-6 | CASSSETGYNQPQHF
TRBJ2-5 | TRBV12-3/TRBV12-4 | CASSSISGETQYF
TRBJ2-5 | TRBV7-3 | CASSLNFGGDRETQYF
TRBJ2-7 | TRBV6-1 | CASSGTGTGIYEQYF
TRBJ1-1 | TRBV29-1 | CSVVSGDWGTEAFF
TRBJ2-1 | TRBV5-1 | CASSLEGVPGPNEQFF
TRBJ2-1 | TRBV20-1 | CSGLAVNSYNEQFF
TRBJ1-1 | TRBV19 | CASSYRVNVNTEAFF
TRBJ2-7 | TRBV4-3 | CASSQDLNGLYEQYF
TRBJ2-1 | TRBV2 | CASLAYNEQFF
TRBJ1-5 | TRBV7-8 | CASSLLQVNQPQHF
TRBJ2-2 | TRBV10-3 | CAIRPGQGLTGELFF
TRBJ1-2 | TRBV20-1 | CSARDSPRGRGYTF
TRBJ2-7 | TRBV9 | CANHAVLGGGEQYF
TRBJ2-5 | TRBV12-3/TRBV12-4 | CASCIAGGVQETQYF
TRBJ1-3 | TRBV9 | CASNFSGSSGNTIYF
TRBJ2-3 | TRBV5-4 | CASSLTIYSGGPTDTQYF
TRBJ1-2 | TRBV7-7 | CASSVPGQGDYGYTF
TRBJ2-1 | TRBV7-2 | CASSSTSGGSYNEQFF
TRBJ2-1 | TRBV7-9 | CASSPPLLSEQFF
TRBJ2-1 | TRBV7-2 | CARRGTGDNEQFF
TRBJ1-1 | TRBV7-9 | CASSLGTAEAFF
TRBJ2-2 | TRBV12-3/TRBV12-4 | CASRTGTSGPGELFF
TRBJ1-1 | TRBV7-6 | CASSFTGWRLTEAFF
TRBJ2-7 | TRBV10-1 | CASNQTSGGMKQYF
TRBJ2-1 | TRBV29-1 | CSAGTGQYNEQFF
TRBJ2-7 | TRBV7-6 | CASSYEWTSGSYEQYF
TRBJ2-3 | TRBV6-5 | CASSYLAGGPGDTQYF
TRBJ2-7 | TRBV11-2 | CASSLGVVPSYEQYF
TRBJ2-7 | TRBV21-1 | CASSRGTRSSYEQYF